The source of this TCR beta chain is a study of T cell repertoires in cytomegalovirus infection. Overall study context: Based on public TCR beta signatures, there were indications of CMV infection and of a matching HLA type.

Study-level points and caveats: CMV-specific HLA-C-restricted TCR beta clonotypes dominated the ex vivo response. CMV carriers having the relevant HLA were flagged by cumulative public TCR beta family frequency.

This clonotype appeared many times. Its target is unknown. TCRdb re-analysed the reads in MiXCR, keeping a single row per CDR3 protein. The sample lists about 530,000 distinct CDR3 sequences, about a quarter occurring once. The clonotype was recovered from a human donor in good health (CMV status not recorded). Some clones in this sample may be carry-over from other donors' samples. Sequenced sample: PBMCs.

The CDR3 bases are TGTGCCAGCAGCTTAGCGTTGGGCTACAATGAGCAGTTCTTC. Its protein product is CASSLALGYNEQFF. The V gene is TRBV7-2, the J gene TRBJ2-1; D is uncertain. Germline assignment: CDR1 SGHTA and CDR2 FQGNSA. Between the trimmed V and J ends, which lost 0 bases and 3 bases, there was a span of 6 bases. The CDR3 has 14 residues.